This T cell receptor (beta chain) came from a study of blood T cell repertoires in COVID-19. Overall study context: Specimens from acute and convalescent COVID-19 originated in the United States, Italy and Spain.

This CDR3 comprises 12 residues. The germline V and J ends were trimmed by 6 bases and 4 bases, with 8 bases remaining between them. Repertoires were generated with immunoSEQ multiplex PCR, while TCRdb's copy carries only in-frame clones and drops some. The repertoire includes 220,000 or so clones, roughly nine tenths of them detected once, and about 6% sits in the top ten. The V and J genes are TRBV12-3 or TRBV12-4 and TRBJ2-3; weak D call: TRBD1 (5 bases). The clonotype comes from a man aged 60-69 years who had recovered from COVID-19. The material sequenced was peripheral blood. This chain's CDR3 is CASSTGPDTQYF. The CDR3 DNA reads TGTGCCAGCAGCACAGGTCCAGATACGCAGTATTTT.